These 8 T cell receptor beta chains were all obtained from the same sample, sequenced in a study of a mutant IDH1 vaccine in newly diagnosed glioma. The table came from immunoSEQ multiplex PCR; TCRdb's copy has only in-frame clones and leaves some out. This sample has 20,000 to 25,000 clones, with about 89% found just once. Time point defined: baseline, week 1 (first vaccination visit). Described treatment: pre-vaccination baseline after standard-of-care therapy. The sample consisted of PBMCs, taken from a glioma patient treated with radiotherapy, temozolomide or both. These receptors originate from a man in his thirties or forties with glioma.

CDR3 amino acids: CASGRNGDVGNTIYF. CDR3 DNA sequence: TGTGCTAGTGGTAGGAATGGGGATGTCGGAAACACCATATATTTT. This rearrangement joins TRBV12-5 to TRBJ1-3, with D hard to call. The CDR3 spans 15 residues. V lost 5 bases to trimming and J lost 4 bases, with 15 bases between them. Germline V gives CDR1 LGHNT, CDR2 FRNRAP.

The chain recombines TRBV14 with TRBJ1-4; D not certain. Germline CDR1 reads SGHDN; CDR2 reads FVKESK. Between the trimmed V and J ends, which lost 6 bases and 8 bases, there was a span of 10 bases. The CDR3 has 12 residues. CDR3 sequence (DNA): TGTGCCAGCAGTCAGTTGCGGGAAAAACTGTTTTTT. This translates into CASSQLREKLFF. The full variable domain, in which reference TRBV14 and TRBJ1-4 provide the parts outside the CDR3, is EAGVTQFPSHSVIEKGQTVTLRCDPISGHDNLYWYRRVMGKEIKFLLHFVKESKQDESGMPNNRFLAERTGGTYSTLKVQPAELEDSGVYFCASSQLREKLFFGSGTQLSVL.

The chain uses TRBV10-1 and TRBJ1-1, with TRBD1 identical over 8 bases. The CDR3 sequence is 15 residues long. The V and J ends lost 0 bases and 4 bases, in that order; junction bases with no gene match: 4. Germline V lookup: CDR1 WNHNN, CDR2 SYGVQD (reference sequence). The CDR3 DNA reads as TGCGCCAGCAGTGAGTCAGCCAGGGGGCGCACTGAAGCTTTCTTT. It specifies CASSESARGRTEAFF.

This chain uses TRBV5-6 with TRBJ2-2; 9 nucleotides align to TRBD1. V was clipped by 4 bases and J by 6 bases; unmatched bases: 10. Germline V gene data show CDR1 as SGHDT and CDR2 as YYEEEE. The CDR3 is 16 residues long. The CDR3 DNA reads TGTGCCAGCAGCCGTGACAGGGGGGTTGAGTCCGGGGAGCTGTTTTTT. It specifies CASSRDRGVESGELFF.

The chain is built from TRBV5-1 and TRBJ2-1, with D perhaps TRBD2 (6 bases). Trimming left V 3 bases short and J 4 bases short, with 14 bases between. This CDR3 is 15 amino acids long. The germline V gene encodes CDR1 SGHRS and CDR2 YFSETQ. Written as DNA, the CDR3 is TGCGCCAGCAGCTCCGGGGGACCCCCTTACAATGAGCAGTTCTTC. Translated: CASSSGGPPYNEQFF.

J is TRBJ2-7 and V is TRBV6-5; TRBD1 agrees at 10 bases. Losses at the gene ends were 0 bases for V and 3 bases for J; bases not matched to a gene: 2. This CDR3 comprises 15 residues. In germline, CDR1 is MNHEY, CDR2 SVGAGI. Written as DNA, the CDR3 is TGTGCCAGCAGTTACTCTTGGACAGGGGGCTACGAGCAGTACTTC. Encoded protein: CASSYSWTGGYEQYF.

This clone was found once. As DNA, the CDR3 is TGTGCCAGCAGCCCTAGGACGGAAGAGACCCAGTACTTC. Its translation is CASSPRTEETQYF. The rearrangement joins TRBV5-4 to TRBJ2-5; D is uncertain. V lost 4 bases and J 3 bases, leaving 10 bases between the germline ends. This CDR3 is 13 amino acids long. From germline, CDR1 is SGHNT and CDR2 YYREEE (reference sequence).

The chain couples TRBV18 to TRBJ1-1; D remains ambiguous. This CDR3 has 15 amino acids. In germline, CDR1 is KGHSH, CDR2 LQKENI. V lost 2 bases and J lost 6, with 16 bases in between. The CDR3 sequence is CASSPFSGERAEAFF. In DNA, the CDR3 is TGTGCCAGCTCACCATTCTCTGGGGAGAGGGCTGAAGCTTTCTTT.